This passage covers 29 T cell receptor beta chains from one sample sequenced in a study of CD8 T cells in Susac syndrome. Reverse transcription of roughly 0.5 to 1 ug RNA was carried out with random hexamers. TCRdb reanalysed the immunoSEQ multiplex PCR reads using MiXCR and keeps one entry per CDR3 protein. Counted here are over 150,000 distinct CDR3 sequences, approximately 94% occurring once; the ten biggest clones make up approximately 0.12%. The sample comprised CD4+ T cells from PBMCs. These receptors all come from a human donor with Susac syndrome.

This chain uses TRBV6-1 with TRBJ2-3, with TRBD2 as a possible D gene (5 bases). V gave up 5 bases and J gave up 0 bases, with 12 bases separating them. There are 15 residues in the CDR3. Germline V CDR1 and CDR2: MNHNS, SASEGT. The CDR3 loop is CASSLGGPSTDTQYF. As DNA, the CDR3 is TGTGCCAGCAGTCTAGGAGGCCCTAGCACAGATACGCAGTATTTT.

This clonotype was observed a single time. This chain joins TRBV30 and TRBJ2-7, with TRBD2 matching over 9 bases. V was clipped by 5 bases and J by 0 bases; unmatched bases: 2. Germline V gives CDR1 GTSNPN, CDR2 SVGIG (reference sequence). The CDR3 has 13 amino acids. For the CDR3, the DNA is TGTGCCTGGGCGGGGGGGAGCTCCTACGAGCAGTACTTC. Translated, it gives CAWAGGSSYEQYF.

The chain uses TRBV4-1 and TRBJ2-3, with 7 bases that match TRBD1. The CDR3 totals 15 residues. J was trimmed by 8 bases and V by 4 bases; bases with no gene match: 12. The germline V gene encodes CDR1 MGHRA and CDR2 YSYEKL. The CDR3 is CASSPGQPHRGTQYF. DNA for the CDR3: TGCGCCAGCAGCCCGGGACAGCCCCACAGGGGTACGCAGTATTTT.

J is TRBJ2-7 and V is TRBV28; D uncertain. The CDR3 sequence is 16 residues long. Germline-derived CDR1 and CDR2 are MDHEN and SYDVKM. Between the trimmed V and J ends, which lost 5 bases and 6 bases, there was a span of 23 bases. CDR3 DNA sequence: TGTGCCAGCAGTCCGATCGGGCAGGCGACGTCTCGCGAGCAGTACTTC. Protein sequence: CASSPIGQATSREQYF.

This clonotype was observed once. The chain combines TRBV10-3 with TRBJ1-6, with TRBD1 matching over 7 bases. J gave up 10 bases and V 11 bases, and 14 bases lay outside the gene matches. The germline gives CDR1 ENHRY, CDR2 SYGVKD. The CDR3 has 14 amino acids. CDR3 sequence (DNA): TGTGCCGTGGGAGAACAGGGGCGAGGATCACCCCTCCACTTT. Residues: CAVGEQGRGSPLHF.

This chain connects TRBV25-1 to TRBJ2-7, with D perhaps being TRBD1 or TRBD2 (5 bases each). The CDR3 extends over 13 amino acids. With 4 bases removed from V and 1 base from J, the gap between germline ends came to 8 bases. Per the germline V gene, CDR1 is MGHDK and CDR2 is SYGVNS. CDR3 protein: CASSGGPSYEQYF. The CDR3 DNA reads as TGTGCCAGCAGTGGGGGACCTTCCTACGAGCAGTACTTC.

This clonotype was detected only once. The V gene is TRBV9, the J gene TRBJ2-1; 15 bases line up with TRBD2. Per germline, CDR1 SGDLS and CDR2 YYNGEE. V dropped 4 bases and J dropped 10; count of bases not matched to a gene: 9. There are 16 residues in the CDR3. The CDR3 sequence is CASSSRTSGGAGEQFF. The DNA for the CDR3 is TGTGCCAGCAGCTCCCGGACTAGCGGGGGGGCAGGGGAGCAGTTCTTC.

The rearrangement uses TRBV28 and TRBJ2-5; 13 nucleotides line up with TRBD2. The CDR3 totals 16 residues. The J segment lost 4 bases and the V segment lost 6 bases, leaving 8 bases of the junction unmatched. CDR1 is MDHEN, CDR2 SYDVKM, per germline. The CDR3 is CASRLRLAGGAETQYF. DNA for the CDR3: TGTGCCAGCAGACTGCGACTAGCGGGGGGTGCAGAGACCCAGTACTTC.

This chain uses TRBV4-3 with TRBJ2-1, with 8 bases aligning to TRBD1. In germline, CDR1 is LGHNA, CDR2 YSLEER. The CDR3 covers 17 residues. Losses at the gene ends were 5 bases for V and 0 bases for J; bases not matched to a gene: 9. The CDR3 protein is CASSFDRTGGSYNEQFF. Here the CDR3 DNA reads TGCGCCAGCAGCTTCGACCGTACAGGGGGCTCCTACAATGAGCAGTTCTTC.

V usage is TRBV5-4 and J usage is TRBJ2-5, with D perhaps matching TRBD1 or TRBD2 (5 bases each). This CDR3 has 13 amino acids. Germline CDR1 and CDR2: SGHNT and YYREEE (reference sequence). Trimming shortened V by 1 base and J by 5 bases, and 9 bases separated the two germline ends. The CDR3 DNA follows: TGTGCCAGCAGCTTGAAAGGGGAGGAGACCCAGTACTTC. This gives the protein CASSLKGEETQYF.

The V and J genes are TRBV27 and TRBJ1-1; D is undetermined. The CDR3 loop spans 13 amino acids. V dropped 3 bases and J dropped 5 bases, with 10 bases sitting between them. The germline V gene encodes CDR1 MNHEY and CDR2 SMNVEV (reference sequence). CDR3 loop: CASSFSPRTEAFF. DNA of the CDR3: TGTGCCAGCAGTTTTTCTCCAAGGACTGAAGCTTTCTTT.

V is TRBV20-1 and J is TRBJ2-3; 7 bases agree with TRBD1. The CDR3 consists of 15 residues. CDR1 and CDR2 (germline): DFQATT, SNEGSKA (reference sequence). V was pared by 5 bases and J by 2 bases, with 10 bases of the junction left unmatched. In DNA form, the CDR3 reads TGCAGTGCTCCTGACAGACAGGGAACCACAGATACGCAGTATTTT. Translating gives CSAPDRQGTTDTQYF.

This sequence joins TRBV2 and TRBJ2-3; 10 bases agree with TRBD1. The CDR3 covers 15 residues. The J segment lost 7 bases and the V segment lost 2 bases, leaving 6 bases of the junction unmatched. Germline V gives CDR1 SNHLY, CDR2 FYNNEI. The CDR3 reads CASSETTGGAYTQYF. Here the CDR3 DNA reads TGTGCCAGCAGTGAAACGACAGGGGGCGCCTATACGCAGTATTTT.

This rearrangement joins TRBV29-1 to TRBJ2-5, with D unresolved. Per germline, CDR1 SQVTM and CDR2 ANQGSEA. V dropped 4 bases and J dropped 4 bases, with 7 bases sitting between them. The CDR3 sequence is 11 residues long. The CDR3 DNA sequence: TGCAGCGTTGTGCTATTAGAGACCCAGTACTTC. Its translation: CSVVLLETQYF.

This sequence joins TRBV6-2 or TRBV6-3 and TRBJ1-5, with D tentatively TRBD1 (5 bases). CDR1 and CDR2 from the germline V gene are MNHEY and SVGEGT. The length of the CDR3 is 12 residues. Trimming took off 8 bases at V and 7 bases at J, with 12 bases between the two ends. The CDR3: CASGTGGQPQHF. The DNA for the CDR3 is TGTGCCAGCGGAACCGGGGGGCAGCCCCAGCATTTT.

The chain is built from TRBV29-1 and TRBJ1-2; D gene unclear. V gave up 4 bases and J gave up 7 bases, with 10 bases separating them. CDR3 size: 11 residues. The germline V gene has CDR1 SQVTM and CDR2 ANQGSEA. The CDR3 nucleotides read TGCAGCGTTGCGACGGGCGGTGGCTACACCTTC. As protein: CSVATGGGYTF.

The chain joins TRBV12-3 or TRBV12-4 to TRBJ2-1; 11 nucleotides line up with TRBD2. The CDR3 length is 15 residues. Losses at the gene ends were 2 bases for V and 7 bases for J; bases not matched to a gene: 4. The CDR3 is CASSLSSGRANEQFF. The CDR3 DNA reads TGTGCCAGCAGTTTAAGTAGCGGGAGGGCTAATGAGCAGTTCTTC.

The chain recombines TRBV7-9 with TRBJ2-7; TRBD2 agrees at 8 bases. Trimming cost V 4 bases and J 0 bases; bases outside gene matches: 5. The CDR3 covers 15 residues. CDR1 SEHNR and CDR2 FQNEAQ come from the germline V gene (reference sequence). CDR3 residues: CASSSGTRSSYEQYF. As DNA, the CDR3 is TGTGCCAGCAGCTCCGGGACTAGGAGCTCCTACGAGCAGTACTTC.

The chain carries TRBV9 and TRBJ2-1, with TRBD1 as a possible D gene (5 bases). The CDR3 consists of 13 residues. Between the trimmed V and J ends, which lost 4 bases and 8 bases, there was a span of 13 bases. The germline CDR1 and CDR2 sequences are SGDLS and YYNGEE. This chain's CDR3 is CASSPTPRDEQFF. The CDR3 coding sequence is TGTGCCAGCAGCCCCACCCCCAGGGATGAGCAGTTCTTC.

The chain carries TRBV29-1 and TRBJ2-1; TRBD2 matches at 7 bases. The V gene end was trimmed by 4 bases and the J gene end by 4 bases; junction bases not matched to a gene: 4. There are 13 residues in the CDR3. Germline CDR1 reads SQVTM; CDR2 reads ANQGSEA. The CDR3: CSVGTRVYNEQFF. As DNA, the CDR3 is TGCAGCGTTGGGACTAGGGTTTACAATGAGCAGTTCTTC.

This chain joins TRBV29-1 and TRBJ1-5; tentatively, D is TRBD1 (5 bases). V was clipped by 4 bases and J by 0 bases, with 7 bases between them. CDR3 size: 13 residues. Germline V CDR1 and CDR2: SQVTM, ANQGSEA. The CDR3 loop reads CSVAGNSNQPQHF. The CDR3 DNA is TGCAGCGTTGCAGGGAATAGCAATCAGCCCCAGCATTTT.

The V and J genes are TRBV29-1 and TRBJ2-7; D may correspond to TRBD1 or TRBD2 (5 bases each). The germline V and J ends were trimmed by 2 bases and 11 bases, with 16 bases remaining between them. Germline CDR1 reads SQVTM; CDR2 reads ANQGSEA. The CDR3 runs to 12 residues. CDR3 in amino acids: CSVEFAGDGEYF. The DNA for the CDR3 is TGCAGCGTTGAATTCGCTGGGGACGGCGAGTACTTC.

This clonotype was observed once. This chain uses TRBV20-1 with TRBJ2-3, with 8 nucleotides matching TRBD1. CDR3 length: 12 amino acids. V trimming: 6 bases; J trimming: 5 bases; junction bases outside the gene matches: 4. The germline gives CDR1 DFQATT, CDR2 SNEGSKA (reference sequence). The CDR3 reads CSATTGEDTQYF. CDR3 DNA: TGCAGTGCCACGACAGGGGAAGATACGCAGTATTTT.

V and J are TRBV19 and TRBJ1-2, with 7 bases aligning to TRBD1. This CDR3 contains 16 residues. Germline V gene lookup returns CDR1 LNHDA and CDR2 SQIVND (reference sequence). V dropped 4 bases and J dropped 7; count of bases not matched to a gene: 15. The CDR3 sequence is CASSTPRDRSKGGYTF. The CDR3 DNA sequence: TGTGCCAGTAGTACCCCAAGGGACAGAAGCAAGGGTGGCTACACCTTC.

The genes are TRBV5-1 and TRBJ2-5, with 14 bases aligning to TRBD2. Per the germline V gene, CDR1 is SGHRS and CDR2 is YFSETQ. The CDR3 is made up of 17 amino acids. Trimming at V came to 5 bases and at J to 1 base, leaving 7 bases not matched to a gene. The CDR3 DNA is TGCGCCAGCAGTTCCGGACTAGCGGGAGGCGGCCAAGAGACCCAGTACTTC. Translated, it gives CASSSGLAGGGQETQYF. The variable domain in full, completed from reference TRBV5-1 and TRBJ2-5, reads KAGVTQTPRYLIKTRGQQVTLSCSPISGHRSVSWYQQTPGQGLQFLFEYFSETQRNKGNFPGRFSGRQFSNSRSEMNVSTLELGDSALYLCASSSGLAGGGQETQYFGPGTRLLVL.

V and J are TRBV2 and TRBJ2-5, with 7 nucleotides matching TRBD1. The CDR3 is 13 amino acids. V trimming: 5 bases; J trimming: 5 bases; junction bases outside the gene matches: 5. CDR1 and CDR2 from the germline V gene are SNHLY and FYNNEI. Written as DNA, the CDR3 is TGTGCCAGCAGTATGACAGGGCAGGAGACCCAGTACTTC. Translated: CASSMTGQETQYF.

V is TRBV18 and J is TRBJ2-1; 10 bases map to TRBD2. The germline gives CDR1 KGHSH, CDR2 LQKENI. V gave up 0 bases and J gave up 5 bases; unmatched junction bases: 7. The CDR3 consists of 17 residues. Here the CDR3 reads CASSPPASGSLDNEQFF. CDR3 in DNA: TGTGCCAGCTCACCACCGGCTAGCGGGAGTTTAGACAATGAGCAGTTCTTC.

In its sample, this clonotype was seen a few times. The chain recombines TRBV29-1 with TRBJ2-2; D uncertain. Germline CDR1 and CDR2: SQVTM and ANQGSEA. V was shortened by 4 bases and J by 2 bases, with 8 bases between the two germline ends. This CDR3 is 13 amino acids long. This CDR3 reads CSVGPANTGELFF. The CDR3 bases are TGCAGCGTTGGGCCAGCTAACACCGGGGAGCTGTTTTTT.

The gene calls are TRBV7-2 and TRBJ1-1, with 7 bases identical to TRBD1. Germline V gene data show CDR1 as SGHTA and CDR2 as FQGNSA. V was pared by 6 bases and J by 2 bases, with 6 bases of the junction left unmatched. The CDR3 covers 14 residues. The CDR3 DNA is TGTGCCAGCAGAGCGGACAGGCGAAACACTGAAGCTTTCTTT. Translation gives CASRADRRNTEAFF.